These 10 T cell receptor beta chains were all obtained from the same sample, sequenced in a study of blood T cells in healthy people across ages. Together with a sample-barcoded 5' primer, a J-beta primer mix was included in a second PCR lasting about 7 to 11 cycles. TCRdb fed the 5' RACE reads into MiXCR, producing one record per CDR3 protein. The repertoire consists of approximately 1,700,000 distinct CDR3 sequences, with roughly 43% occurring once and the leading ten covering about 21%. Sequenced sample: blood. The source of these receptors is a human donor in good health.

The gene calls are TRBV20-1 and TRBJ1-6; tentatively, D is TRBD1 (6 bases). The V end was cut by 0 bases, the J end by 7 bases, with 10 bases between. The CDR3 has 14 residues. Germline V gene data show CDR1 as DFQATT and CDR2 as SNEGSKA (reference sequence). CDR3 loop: CSARDLGGNSPLHF. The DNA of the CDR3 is TGCAGTGCTAGAGATCTAGGGGGGAATTCACCCCTCCACTTT.

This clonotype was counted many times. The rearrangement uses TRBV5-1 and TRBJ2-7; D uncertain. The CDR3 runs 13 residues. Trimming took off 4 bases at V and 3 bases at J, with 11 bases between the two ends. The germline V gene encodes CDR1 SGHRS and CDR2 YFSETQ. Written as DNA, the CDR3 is TGCGCCAGCAGCACGACTGGAGACTACGAGCAGTACTTC. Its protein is CASSTTGDYEQYF.

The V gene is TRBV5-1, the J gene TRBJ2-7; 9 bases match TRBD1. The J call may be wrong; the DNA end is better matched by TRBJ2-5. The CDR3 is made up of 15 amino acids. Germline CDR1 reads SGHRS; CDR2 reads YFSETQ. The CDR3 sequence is CASSFGDREQETQYF. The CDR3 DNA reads TGCGCCAGCAGCTTCGGGGACAGGGAACAAGAGACCCAGTACTTC.

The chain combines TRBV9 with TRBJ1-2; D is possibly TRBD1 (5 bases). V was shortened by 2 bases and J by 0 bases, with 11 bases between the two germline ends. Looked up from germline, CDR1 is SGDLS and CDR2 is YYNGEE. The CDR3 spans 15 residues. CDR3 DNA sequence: TGTGCCAGCAGCGTTGGGGGATCGGCTAACTATGGCTACACCTTC. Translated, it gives CASSVGGSANYGYTF.

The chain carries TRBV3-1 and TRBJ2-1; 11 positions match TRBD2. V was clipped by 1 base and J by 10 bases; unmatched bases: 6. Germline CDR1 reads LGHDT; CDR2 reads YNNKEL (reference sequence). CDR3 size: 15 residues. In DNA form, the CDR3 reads TGTGCCAGCAGCCAAGGACTAGCGGGGACCTACGAGCAGTTCTTC. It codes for CASSQGLAGTYEQFF.

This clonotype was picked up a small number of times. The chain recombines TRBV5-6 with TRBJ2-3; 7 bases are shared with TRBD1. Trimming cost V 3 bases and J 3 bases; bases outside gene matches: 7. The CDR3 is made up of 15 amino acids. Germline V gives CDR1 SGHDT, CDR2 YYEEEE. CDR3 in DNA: TGTGCCAGCAGCTCGACAGGGTCCGGTACAGATACGCAGTATTTT. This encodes CASSSTGSGTDTQYF.

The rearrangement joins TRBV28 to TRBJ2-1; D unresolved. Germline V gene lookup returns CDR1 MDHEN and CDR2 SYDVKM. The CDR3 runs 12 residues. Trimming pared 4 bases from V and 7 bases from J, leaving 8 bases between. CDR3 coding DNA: TGTGCCAGCAGTTCCCCCGCAAATGAGCAGTTCTTC. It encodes CASSSPANEQFF.

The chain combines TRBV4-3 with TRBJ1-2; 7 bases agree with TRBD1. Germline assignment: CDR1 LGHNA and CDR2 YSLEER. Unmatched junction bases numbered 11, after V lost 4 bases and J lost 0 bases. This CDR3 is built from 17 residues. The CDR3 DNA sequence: TGCGCCAGCAGCCCCCAACAGGGGTTGAGAACTAACTATGGCTACACCTTC. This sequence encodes CASSPQQGLRTNYGYTF.

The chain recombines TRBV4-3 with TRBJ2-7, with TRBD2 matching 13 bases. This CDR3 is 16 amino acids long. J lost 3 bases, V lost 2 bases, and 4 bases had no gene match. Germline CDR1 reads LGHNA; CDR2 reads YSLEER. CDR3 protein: CASSQKLAGGFYEQYF. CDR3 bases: TGCGCCAGCAGCCAAAAACTAGCGGGGGGGTTCTACGAGCAGTACTTC.

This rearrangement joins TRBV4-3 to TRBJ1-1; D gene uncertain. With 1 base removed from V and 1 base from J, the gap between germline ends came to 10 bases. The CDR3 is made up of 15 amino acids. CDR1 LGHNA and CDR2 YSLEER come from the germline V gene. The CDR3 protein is CASSQVPGENTEAFF. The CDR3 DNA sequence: TGCGCCAGCAGCCAAGTCCCTGGAGAGAACACTGAAGCTTTCTTT.